This is a list of T cell receptor beta chains from one sample in a study of response to subunit inactivated influenza vaccine. TCRdb re-called the RT-PCR reads through MiXCR, storing one row per CDR3 protein. The sample has around 470,000 distinct CDR3 sequences; 6% to 9% are singletons. Sequenced material: PBMCs from blood, taken around 25 months after vaccination. The source of these receptors is a man aged 45 to 75 who received an inactivated influenza vaccine. Each CDR3 is given with its conserved first and last residue. D genes are given only for firm matches. Where a row states a size, it is once, few, many or the class of an expanded clone; other rows omit it.

clone_size,v_call,j_call,d_call,cdr3_aa,cdr3_nt
few,TRBV7-2,TRBJ2-1,TRBD2,CASSRGGASYNEQFF,TGTGCCAGCAGCCGCGGGGGGGCCTCCTACAATGAGCAGTTCTTC
few,TRBV4-2,TRBJ2-1,-,CASSQDTPRDEQFF,TGTGCCAGCAGCCAAGATACCCCAAGGGATGAGCAGTTCTTC
many,TRBV3-1,TRBJ2-7,-,CASSQYYEQYF,TGTGCCAGCAGCCAGTACTACGAGCAGTACTTC
-,TRBV6-1,TRBJ2-1,-,CASTNRGTKNEQFF,TGTGCCAGCACTAATAGGGGGACAAAGAATGAGCAGTTCTTC
many,TRBV7-9,TRBJ2-1,-,CASTPFRFF,TGTGCCAGCACCCCGTTTCGGTTCTTC
-,TRBV12-3/TRBV12-4,TRBJ2-1,TRBD2,CASSNEAGEEQIF,TGTGCCAGCAGTAACGAGGCGGGGGAAGAGCAGATCTTC
few,TRBV6-5,TRBJ2-5,TRBD2,CASSYSRLGGQETQYF,TGTGCCAGCAGTTACTCCAGGTTGGGGGGGCAAGAGACCCAGTACTTC
many,TRBV20-1,TRBJ2-4,TRBD1,CSARPPDRVENIQYF,TGCAGTGCTAGACCTCCGGACAGGGTGGAGAACATTCAGTACTTC
-,TRBV12-2,TRBJ2-1,-,CASRPVVSKLDSYNEQFF,TGTGCAAGTCGCCCAGTGGTTTCAAAGCTAGACTCCTACAATGAGCAGTTCTTC
-,TRBV6-5,TRBJ2-7,-,CASSYSARYYEQYF,TGTGCCAGCAGTTACTCGGCCCGGTACTACGAGCAGTACTTC
-,TRBV15,TRBJ1-5,-,CATSGGRGSQPQHF,TGTGCCACCAGCGGGGGACGCGGGAGTCAGCCCCAGCATTTT
few,TRBV7-9,TRBJ2-3,-,CASSLAAGTQYF,TGTGCCAGCAGCTTAGCGGCAGGCACGCAGTATTTT
many,TRBV4-2,TRBJ2-1,TRBD2,CASSLRLSPAGDSEQFF,TGTGCCAGCAGCCTACGACTATCACCAGCGGGAGATAGTGAGCAGTTCTTC
-,TRBV28,TRBJ2-5,-,CASSLYQGGQETQYF,TGTGCCAGCAGTTTATACCAGGGTGGCCAAGAGACCCAGTACTTC
-,TRBV28,TRBJ1-2,TRBD1,CASSLGYSDRGLANYGYTF,TGTGCCAGCAGTTTAGGGTACAGTGACAGGGGACTTGCTAACTATGGCTACACCTTC
-,TRBV18,TRBJ2-7,-,CASSPPFRTGTPRSYEQYF,TGTGCCAGCTCACCACCTTTCAGAACCGGGACCCCAAGATCCTACGAGCAGTACTTC
few,TRBV5-1,TRBJ2-5,-,CASSLDRTGPTGTQYF,TGCGCCAGCAGCCTAGACCGGACCGGGCCCACAGGGACCCAGTACTTC
many,TRBV6-1,TRBJ2-2,-,CASSPVGAGELFF,TGTGCCAGCAGTCCGGTGGGGGCCGGGGAGCTGTTTTTT
many,TRBV6-1,TRBJ2-1,TRBD1,CASSRRQGQHNEQFF,TGTGCCAGCAGTCGTCGACAGGGGCAACACAATGAGCAGTTCTTC
-,TRBV28,TRBJ1-4,-,CASSPGRTGLNEKLFF,TGTGCCAGCAGTCCGGGACGGACGGGTCTTAATGAAAAACTGTTTTTT
-,TRBV4-2,TRBJ2-7,-,CASSQRVEDEQYF,TGTGCCAGCAGCCAACGGGTGGAGGACGAGCAGTACTTC
many,TRBV6-5,TRBJ2-7,TRBD1,CASSYGTGGVEQYF,TGTGCCAGCAGTTACGGGACAGGGGGAGTCGAGCAGTACTTC
few,TRBV5-1,TRBJ2-3,-,CASSLALEQSWVDTQYF,TGCGCCAGCAGCTTGGCCTTAGAACAATCGTGGGTAGATACGCAGTATTTT
many,TRBV5-1,TRBJ2-2,-,CASSQGQHGELFF,TGCGCCAGCAGTCAAGGACAGCACGGGGAGCTGTTTTTT
few,TRBV29-1,TRBJ2-7,-,CSVEGGPPTYEQYF,TGCAGCGTTGAGGGGGGGCCCCCTACCTACGAGCAGTACTTC
few,TRBV7-2,TRBJ2-7,TRBD2,CASSSGGAKQYF,TGTGCCAGCAGCTCGGGGGGGGCCAAGCAGTACTTC
many,TRBV25-1,TRBJ1-4,-,CASSERQFDATNEKLFF,TGTGCCAGCAGTGAACGCCAGTTTGACGCAACTAATGAAAAACTGTTTTTT
-,TRBV4-3,TRBJ1-4,-,CASSQELEGQLFF,TGCGCCAGCAGCCAAGAACTGGAAGGACAACTGTTTTTT
-,TRBV6-1,TRBJ2-3,TRBD2,CASPGGSRPDTQYF,TGTGCCAGCCCGGGGGGAAGTCGGCCAGATACGCAGTATTTT
many,TRBV6-1,TRBJ2-7,-,CASTQVGSDSSYEQYF,TGTGCCAGCACCCAAGTAGGGAGCGATAGCTCCTACGAGCAGTACTTC
many,TRBV25-1,TRBJ1-1,TRBD1,CASSARDRGPPFF,TGTGCCAGCAGTGCCCGGGACAGGGGGCCACCTTTCTTT
many,TRBV24-1,TRBJ1-2,-,CATSGGQRYGYTF,TGTGCCACCAGTGGGGGGCAGCGCTATGGCTACACCTTC
-,TRBV7-9,TRBJ2-7,-,CASSPLRDLVGEQYF,TGTGCCAGCAGCCCCCTGAGGGATTTAGTGGGCGAGCAGTACTTC
many,TRBV15,TRBJ2-1,-,CATSSLSGERGSYNEQFF,TGTGCCACCAGCAGTCTTTCAGGGGAGCGGGGCTCCTACAATGAGCAGTTCTTC
many,TRBV29-1,TRBJ2-7,-,CSVVGEPFSYEQYF,TGCAGCGTTGTCGGGGAACCTTTCTCCTACGAGCAGTACTTC
many,TRBV5-1,TRBJ1-5,-,CASSPNGGSNQPQHF,TGCGCCAGCAGCCCAAACGGCGGTAGCAATCAGCCCCAGCATTTT
many,TRBV10-3,TRBJ2-3,TRBD2,CAISAGLAATDTQYF,TGTGCCATCAGTGCGGGGCTAGCGGCCACAGATACGCAGTATTTT
many,TRBV27,TRBJ2-3,-,CASSFRLGGSYTQYF,TGTGCCAGCAGTTTCCGCCTAGGAGGTTCCTATACGCAGTATTTT
few,TRBV6-2/TRBV6-3,TRBJ2-7,-,CASSPYRVSDYEQYF,TGTGCCAGCAGCCCATACAGGGTTTCGGACTACGAGCAGTACTTC
few,TRBV6-5,TRBJ1-1,-,CASSYGLPGSSGGNTEAFF,TGTGCCAGCAGTTACGGTCTACCCGGGTCTTCCGGCGGCAACACTGAAGCTTTCTTT
few,TRBV10-3,TRBJ2-1,TRBD1,CAIKTGGDGSEQFF,TGTGCCATCAAGACAGGGGGCGATGGAAGTGAGCAGTTCTTC
-,TRBV5-8,TRBJ1-5,-,CASSSPPQQPQHF,TGTGCCAGCAGCTCGCCCCCGCAACAGCCCCAGCATTTT
many,TRBV7-9,TRBJ2-3,-,CASSFSRETDTQYF,TGTGCCAGCAGCTTCTCCAGGGAGACCGATACGCAGTATTTT
few,TRBV6-2/TRBV6-3,TRBJ2-5,TRBD2,CASSYSSGLAWRRETQYF,TGTGCCAGCAGTTACTCCTCCGGACTAGCGTGGAGGAGAGAGACCCAGTACTTC
-,TRBV29-1,TRBJ1-1,TRBD1,CSVGTGMDRTEAFF,TGCAGCGTAGGGACAGGGATGGATCGCACTGAAGCTTTCTTT
-,TRBV5-5,TRBJ2-5,-,CASSPSGHPPETQYF,TGTGCCAGCAGCCCTTCGGGCCATCCCCCAGAGACCCAGTACTTC
many,TRBV7-2,TRBJ2-2,TRBD2,CASSLVLAGTGELFF,TGTGCCAGCAGTTTAGTACTAGCGGGGACCGGGGAGCTGTTTTTT
-,TRBV2,TRBJ2-1,TRBD2,CASGVAGAHNEQFF,TGTGCCAGCGGCGTAGCGGGGGCCCACAATGAGCAGTTCTTC